A single sample gave rise to the 29 T cell receptor beta chains below, sequenced in a study of cytomegalovirus exposure and HLA in healthy donors (dated by TCRdb to 2017 to 2019). The library was produced with the immunoSEQ multiplex PCR assay. The multiplex PCR relied on a mix of 60 forward primers for TCR Vbeta segments and 13 reverse primers for TCR Jbeta segments. The clones in this table, taken by TCRdb from immuneACCESS, are in-frame only. Not every clone is retained; where verified, under half of the shortfall comes from an unresolved V gene, and the cause of the rest is unknown. For this sample the table gives under 130,000 clones, of which approximately 70% were detected only once. The ten top clones hold 2.5% to 4% of the sample. The specimen sequenced was PBMCs. These receptors all come from a woman between 45 and 60 years old in good health and CMV-seronegative.

The CDR3 loop is CASSQLTGDSGNTIYF. The CDR3, as DNA: TGTGCCAGCTCACAACTGACAGGGGACTCTGGAAACACCATATATTTT. The genes are TRBV18 and TRBJ1-3; 8 bases agree with TRBD1. This CDR3 comprises 16 residues. After removal of 4 bases from V and 0 bases from J, the junction contained 5 bases not matched to a gene. Germline V CDR1 and CDR2: KGHSH, LQKENI. The full variable domain, in which reference TRBV18 and TRBJ1-3 provide the parts outside the CDR3, is NAGVMQNPRHLVRRRGQEARLRCSPMKGHSHVYWYRQLPEEGLKFMVYLQKENIIDESGMPKERFSAEFPKEGPSILRIQQVVRGDSAAYFCASSQLTGDSGNTIYFGEGSWLTVV.

The rearrangement joins TRBV11-2 to TRBJ2-2; tentative D call: TRBD1 (6 bases). V lost 5 bases, J lost 8 bases, and 15 bases lay in between. The CDR3 length is 14 residues. CDR1 SGHAT and CDR2 FQNNGV come from the germline V gene. The CDR3 reads CASSGDRLSGELFF. Written as DNA, the CDR3 is TGTGCCAGCAGCGGCGACAGGTTGTCGGGGGAGCTGTTTTTT.

The J gene is TRBJ1-2, the V gene TRBV11-2; 8 nucleotides match TRBD1. V lost 0 bases to trimming and J lost 4 bases; unmatched junction nucleotides: 7. The CDR3 is 16 residues long. Looked up from germline, CDR1 is SGHAT and CDR2 is FQNNGV. In nucleotides, the CDR3 is TGTGCCAGCAGCTTAGATCCGGACAGGGCCGGCTATGGCTACACCTTC. Translated: CASSLDPDRAGYGYTF.

This rearrangement joins TRBV19 to TRBJ2-5; a weak D match, TRBD1 (6 bases). V shed 5 bases and J shed 4 bases, with 11 bases lying between them. The CDR3 runs 13 residues. The V gene's germline CDR1 is LNHDA and CDR2 SQIVND (reference sequence). This CDR3 reads CASSQGQGETQYF. CDR3 sequence (DNA): TGTGCCAGTAGTCAGGGGCAGGGAGAGACCCAGTACTTC.

The rearrangement links TRBV6-1 to TRBJ2-1; 7 positions agree with TRBD2. The CDR3 has 17 residues. Germline V CDR1 and CDR2: MNHNS, SASEGT. V lost 4 bases to trimming and J lost 12 bases; unmatched junction nucleotides: 21. The CDR3 sequence: CASSGDLREGRTSGQFF. The CDR3 DNA sequence: TGTGCCAGCAGTGGGGATTTGAGGGAGGGGCGAACGAGCGGGCAGTTCTTC.

The chain has TRBV6-1 and TRBJ2-5; weak D call: TRBD1 (5 bases). Germline loops: CDR1 MNHNS, CDR2 SASEGT. The V and J ends lost 3 bases and 5 bases respectively, with 19 bases between them. CDR3 length equals 16 residues. The CDR3 coding sequence is TGTGCCAGCAGTGAGACTGTGGGGCAACCCCTCGAGACCCAGTACTTC. Its translation is CASSETVGQPLETQYF.

This clone has only one observation. V usage is TRBV29-1 and J usage is TRBJ2-1; 12 bases are shared with TRBD2. Unmatched junction bases numbered 9, after V lost 6 bases and J lost 9 bases. CDR3 length: 14 amino acids. Germline V gene lookup returns CDR1 SQVTM and CDR2 ANQGSEA. The CDR3 region is CSVVRLAGVSEQFF. DNA of the CDR3: TGCAGCGTCGTTCGACTAGCGGGAGTGAGTGAGCAGTTCTTC.

This clone came up a few times. The chain links TRBV5-1 to TRBJ1-3, with D uncertain. V was cut by 0 bases and J by 0 bases, with 13 bases left in between. The CDR3 consists of 17 residues. Germline loops: CDR1 SGHRS, CDR2 YFSETQ. CDR3 bases: TGCGCCAGCAGCTTGGACGGATCACTAAGCTCTGGAAACACCATATATTTT. It encodes CASSLDGSLSSGNTIYF.

The chain uses TRBV7-6 and TRBJ2-2; 11 nucleotides agree with TRBD2. Germline V lookup: CDR1 SGHVS, CDR2 FNYEAQ. This CDR3 spans 17 amino acids. The trim removed 5 bases at V and 0 bases at J, leaving 5 bases unmatched. This chain's CDR3 is CASSPGLAETNTGELFF. The CDR3 DNA sequence: TGTGCCAGCAGCCCGGGACTAGCGGAGACGAACACCGGGGAGCTGTTTTTT.

This sequence joins TRBV19 and TRBJ1-5; D gene ambiguous. CDR3 length: 12 residues. Germline CDR1 and CDR2: LNHDA and SQIVND (reference sequence). V lost 4 bases, J lost 3 bases, and 4 bases lay in between. CDR3 nucleotide sequence: TGTGCCAGTAGTACCCTCAATCAGCCCCAGCATTTT. Translated: CASSTLNQPQHF.

The chain combines TRBV6-5 with TRBJ2-2; perhaps TRBD2 as D (7 bases). The germline CDR1 and CDR2 sequences are MNHEY and SVGAGI. V was clipped by 2 bases and J by 2 bases, with 12 bases between them. CDR3 length equals 16 residues. CDR3 in DNA: TGTGCCAGCAGTTACGGGGGGGCCTTAAACACCGGGGAGCTGTTTTTT. It specifies CASSYGGALNTGELFF.

The V gene is TRBV28, the J gene TRBJ2-1; D might be TRBD2 (5 bases). Germline V gene lookup returns CDR1 MDHEN and CDR2 SYDVKM. V lost 3 bases and J lost 0, with 6 bases in between. The CDR3 is made up of 14 amino acids. The CDR3 reads CASSLGSSYNEQFF. The CDR3 DNA reads TGTGCCAGCAGTTTGGGGAGCTCCTACAATGAGCAGTTCTTC.

This clone has just a few counts. The V and J genes are TRBV4-2 and TRBJ2-5; 14 bases agree with TRBD2. V lost 4 bases, J lost 2 bases, and 9 bases stayed unmatched. Germline assignment: CDR1 LGHNA and CDR2 YNFKEQ. This CDR3 comprises 18 residues. CDR3 in DNA: TGTGCCAGCAGCCGAGGACTAGCGGGAGGTACGATACAAGAGACCCAGTACTTC. Its translation: CASSRGLAGGTIQETQYF.

The sample holds a few counts of this clone. V and J are TRBV27 and TRBJ2-5; 11 nucleotides align to TRBD2. Germline lookup yields CDR1 MNHEY and CDR2 SMNVEV (reference sequence). The CDR3 consists of 16 residues. The V and J ends lost 5 bases and 5 bases, in that order; junction bases with no gene match: 10. In DNA form, the CDR3 reads TGTGCCAGCAGTGCAATAGCGGGAGGGCCCTTTGAGACCCAGTACTTC. Translating gives CASSAIAGGPFETQYF.

The chain carries TRBV7-9 and TRBJ1-2, with a weak D call TRBD1 (5 bases). Germline-derived CDR1 and CDR2 are SEHNR and FQNEAQ (reference sequence). V was clipped by 2 bases and J by 3 bases, with 13 bases between them. The CDR3 consists of 15 residues. For the CDR3, the DNA is TGTGCCAGCAGCTTATCGGATAGGGGCGACTATGGCTACACCTTC. This translates into CASSLSDRGDYGYTF.

This clone was seen a handful of times. This chain joins TRBV4-1 and TRBJ1-6; 7 bases are shared with TRBD1. With 7 bases clipped from V and 7 bases from J, the junction kept 16 bases outside the gene matches. Germline values: CDR1 MGHRA, CDR2 YSYEKL. The CDR3 runs 17 residues. Here the CDR3 DNA reads TGCGCCAGCACACCACCCCGAGGGGACAGCGAAAATTCACCCCTCCACTTT. Translated, it gives CASTPPRGDSENSPLHF.

The rearrangement links TRBV5-1 to TRBJ2-5; the D is unclear. This CDR3 comprises 14 residues. Germline lookup yields CDR1 SGHRS and CDR2 YFSETQ. The V end was cut by 4 bases, the J end by 2 bases, with 12 bases between. The CDR3 nucleotides read TGCGCCAGCAGCCCCAGACGGAGACAAGAGACCCAGTACTTC. Encoded protein: CASSPRRRQETQYF. Complete variable domain (other parts from reference TRBV5-1 and TRBJ2-5): KAGVTQTPRYLIKTRGQQVTLSCSPISGHRSVSWYQQTPGQGLQFLFEYFSETQRNKGNFPGRFSGRQFSNSRSEMNVSTLELGDSALYLCASSPRRRQETQYFGPGTRLLVL.

The CDR3 here is CSGSGTGYEQYF. The CDR3 DNA is TGCAGCGGTTCCGGGACAGGGTACGAGCAGTACTTC. The chain uses TRBV29-1 and TRBJ2-7; 9 positions agree with TRBD1. The germline gives CDR1 SQVTM, CDR2 ANQGSEA. V gave up 7 bases and J gave up 4 bases; unmatched junction bases: 5. CDR3 length: 12 amino acids.

The CDR3 nucleotides read TGCGCCAGCAGCTTGTCTCAGAGGAGCTCCTACGAGCAGTACTTC. Encoded protein: CASSLSQRSSYEQYF. The rearrangement uses TRBV5-1 and TRBJ2-7, with D unclear. Trimming stripped 1 base from V and 0 bases from J, with 11 bases between. The CDR3 covers 15 residues. The germline V gene has CDR1 SGHRS and CDR2 YFSETQ.

J is TRBJ2-5 and V is TRBV5-1; 7 nucleotides line up with TRBD1. V trimming: 3 bases; J trimming: 6 bases; junction bases outside the gene matches: 5. This CDR3 spans 13 amino acids. Germline CDR1 reads SGHRS; CDR2 reads YFSETQ. CDR3 residues: CASSSGQVQTQYF. The CDR3 DNA sequence: TGCGCCAGCAGCTCCGGACAGGTTCAGACCCAGTACTTC.

This clone turned up a few times. The chain has TRBV5-1 and TRBJ1-1; the D gene is possibly TRBD1 (6 bases). Looked up from germline, CDR1 is SGHRS and CDR2 is YFSETQ. Trimming left V 3 bases short and J 3 bases short, with 18 bases between. The CDR3 contains 16 residues. This CDR3 is CASSSEGGGLYTEAFF. CDR3 in DNA: TGCGCCAGCAGCTCGGAAGGGGGGGGCTTGTACACTGAAGCTTTCTTT.

V gene TRBV10-3 combines with J gene TRBJ2-2; D remains unclear. V lost 1 base to trimming and J lost 0 bases, with 12 bases between them. Germline V gene sequence: CDR1 ENHRY, CDR2 SYGVKD. The CDR3 is made up of 17 amino acids. CDR3 protein: CAISEFGQAANTGELFF. The DNA for the CDR3 is TGTGCCATCAGTGAGTTTGGTCAGGCAGCGAACACCGGGGAGCTGTTTTTT.

V gene TRBV5-1 combines with J gene TRBJ2-5; D unresolved. V shed 0 bases and J shed 4 bases, with 10 bases lying between them. The CDR3 covers 14 residues. The germline V gene has CDR1 SGHRS and CDR2 YFSETQ. CDR3 sequence (DNA): TGCGCCAGCAGCTTGGAGCAACTCCCAGAGACCCAGTACTTC. Its translation is CASSLEQLPETQYF.

The J gene is TRBJ2-7, the V gene TRBV7-2; D gene uncertain. This CDR3 has 12 residues. In germline, CDR1 is SGHTA, CDR2 FQGNSA. V was shortened by 3 bases and J by 6 bases, with 9 bases between the two germline ends. The CDR3 region is CASSFADTEQYF. In DNA form, the CDR3 reads TGTGCCAGCAGCTTTGCCGACACCGAGCAGTACTTC.

The V call is TRBV28, the J call TRBJ2-7, with D possibly TRBD2 on 6 matching bases. CDR3 length: 12 amino acids. The ends were cut back, 10 bases at V and 2 bases at J, with 12 bases in the middle. Germline assignment: CDR1 MDHEN and CDR2 SYDVKM. CDR3: CATHGGTYEQYF. The CDR3 DNA sequence: TGTGCCACGCACGGGGGTACCTACGAGCAGTACTTC.

This chain uses TRBV6-1 with TRBJ1-5; the D gene is possibly TRBD1 (6 bases). CDR3 length: 12 amino acids. V was trimmed by 9 bases and J by 11 bases, leaving 17 bases between them. Germline-derived CDR1 and CDR2 are MNHNS and SASEGT. CDR3 protein: CASSQGRETQHF. DNA for the CDR3: TGTGCCAGTTCACAGGGAAGGGAGACCCAGCATTTT.

The chain couples TRBV18 to TRBJ2-5, with D unclear. Near its end, the DNA agrees better with TRBJ2-7, so the J call may be wrong. Germline values: CDR1 KGHSH, CDR2 LQKENI. The CDR3 is 13 residues long. DNA for the CDR3: TGTGCCAGCTCACCAGAACAGACCTACGAGCAGTACTTC. Translation: CASSPEQTYEQYF.

V and J are TRBV12-1 and TRBJ2-7; TRBD2 is the table's D call and was not checked against the DNA. TRBV12-1 is given as a pseudogene. The CDR3 is 16 amino acids. CDR3 in amino acids: CASSSRPGLHLYEQYF. CDR3 nucleotide sequence: TGTGCCAGCAGCTCCAGACCGGGACTCCACCTCTACGAGCAGTACTTC.

V and J are TRBV6-1 and TRBJ1-6; no clear D gene. Deletions cut 6 bases from V and 0 bases from J, with 6 bases between. The CDR3 runs 14 residues. In germline, CDR1 is MNHNS, CDR2 SASEGT. This CDR3 reads CASRRVSYNSPLHF. The CDR3 DNA reads as TGTGCCAGCAGGCGGGTCTCCTATAATTCACCCCTCCACTTT.